This is a list of T cell receptor beta chains from one sample in a study of blood T cell repertoires in COVID-19. Generated by immunoSEQ multiplex PCR, the TCRdb table keeps only in-frame clones and is missing some. This sample has around 270,000 clones; 80% to 90% occur once, and the top ten carry approximately 4.2%. Material for sequencing was PBMCs or T cells enriched from blood (not recorded which). These receptors were obtained from a woman aged 25 to 45 who had recovered from COVID-19. Each CDR3 is given with its conserved first and last residue. A D gene is named only where the DNA matches it firmly. Size values are once, few and many counts, or a class for expanded clones, and some rows have none.

d_call: .
clone_size: .
v_call: TRBV30
j_call: TRBJ1-2
cdr3_aa: CAWSVLMGGGYTF
cdr3_nt: TGTGCCTGGAGTGTCCTAATGGGAGGTGGCTACACCTTC

d_call: .
clone_size: .
v_call: TRBV11-2
j_call: TRBJ1-6
cdr3_aa: CASSHPQVSYNSPLHF
cdr3_nt: TGTGCCAGCAGTCACCCACAGGTCTCCTATAATTCACCCCTCCACTTT

d_call: .
clone_size: .
v_call: TRBV9
j_call: TRBJ1-1
cdr3_aa: CASSVGGGVGTEAFF
cdr3_nt: TGTGCCAGCAGCGTAGGGGGAGGGGTTGGAACTGAAGCTTTCTTT

d_call: .
clone_size: .
v_call: TRBV12-1
j_call: TRBJ1-2
cdr3_aa: CARTGDLNYGYTF
cdr3_nt: TGTGCCAGAACAGGGGACCTTAACTATGGCTACACCTTC

d_call: .
clone_size: .
v_call: TRBV4-1
j_call: TRBJ2-1
cdr3_aa: CASSQVPGTSSYNEQFF
cdr3_nt: TGCGCCAGCAGCCAAGTCCCGGGTACTAGCTCCTACAATGAGCAGTTCTTC

d_call: TRBD1
clone_size: .
v_call: TRBV28
j_call: TRBJ1-2
cdr3_aa: CASSTGTEPYGYTF
cdr3_nt: TGTGCCAGCAGTACCGGGACAGAACCCTATGGCTACACCTTC

d_call: TRBD2
clone_size: once
v_call: TRBV6-6
j_call: TRBJ2-3
cdr3_aa: CASLTSGRNTQYF
cdr3_nt: TGTGCCAGTCTGACTAGCGGTAGAAATACGCAGTATTTT

d_call: .
clone_size: .
v_call: TRBV5-5
j_call: TRBJ1-6
cdr3_aa: CASSLQWQAGSSYNSPLHF
cdr3_nt: TGTGCCAGCAGCTTGCAGTGGCAGGCGGGAAGCTCCTATAATTCACCCCTCCACTTT

d_call: TRBD2
clone_size: .
v_call: TRBV10-3
j_call: TRBJ2-7
cdr3_aa: CAISESGLAGVYEQYF
cdr3_nt: TGTGCCATCAGTGAGTCTGGACTAGCGGGAGTCTACGAGCAGTACTTC

d_call: TRBD1
clone_size: .
v_call: TRBV4-1
j_call: TRBJ2-7
cdr3_aa: CASSQGGTGGTYEQYF
cdr3_nt: TGCGCCAGCAGCCAAGGCGGGACAGGGGGTACCTACGAGCAGTACTTC

d_call: .
clone_size: .
v_call: TRBV29-1
j_call: TRBJ1-1
cdr3_aa: CSVSALEGTEAFF
cdr3_nt: TGCAGCGTTAGCGCTCTAGAAGGCACTGAAGCTTTCTTT

d_call: .
clone_size: few
v_call: TRBV6-5
j_call: TRBJ1-2
cdr3_aa: CASSYRVGGYTF
cdr3_nt: TGTGCCAGCAGTTACCGGGTCGGTGGCTACACCTTC

d_call: TRBD1
clone_size: .
v_call: TRBV10-2
j_call: TRBJ1-2
cdr3_aa: CATTGTALPNYGYTF
cdr3_nt: TGCGCCACTACCGGGACAGCCCTTCCTAACTATGGCTACACCTTC

d_call: .
clone_size: .
v_call: TRBV30
j_call: TRBJ1-5
cdr3_aa: CAWTPGLPNQPQHF
cdr3_nt: TGTGCCTGGACGCCCGGACTCCCGAATCAGCCCCAGCATTTT

d_call: TRBD1
clone_size: .
v_call: TRBV6-1
j_call: TRBJ1-1
cdr3_aa: CASSEQGDYTEAFF
cdr3_nt: TGTGCCAGCAGTGAACAGGGGGACTACACTGAAGCTTTCTTT

d_call: TRBD2
clone_size: .
v_call: TRBV3-1/TRBV3-2
j_call: TRBJ2-7
cdr3_aa: CASSRTSSYEQYF
cdr3_nt: TGTGCCAGCAGCCGGACTAGCTCCTACGAGCAGTACTTC

d_call: TRBD1
clone_size: many
v_call: TRBV27
j_call: TRBJ1-5
cdr3_aa: CASSLGQGNQPQHF
cdr3_nt: TGTGCCAGCAGTCTGGGACAGGGCAATCAGCCCCAGCATTTT

d_call: TRBD1
clone_size: .
v_call: TRBV7-8
j_call: TRBJ2-7
cdr3_aa: CASSFGGSGTGTPYEQYF
cdr3_nt: TGTGCCAGCAGCTTTGGAGGGAGTGGGACAGGGACGCCCTACGAGCAGTACTTC

d_call: TRBD1
clone_size: once
v_call: TRBV5-6
j_call: TRBJ1-5
cdr3_aa: CASSLATGTRYQHF
cdr3_nt: TGTGCCAGCAGCTTGGCGACAGGGACGCGTTACCAGCATTTT

d_call: TRBD1
clone_size: .
v_call: TRBV28
j_call: TRBJ2-1
cdr3_aa: CASSLDRGSYNEQFF
cdr3_nt: TGTGCCAGCAGTTTGGACAGGGGGTCCTACAATGAGCAGTTCTTC

d_call: .
clone_size: .
v_call: TRBV7-3
j_call: TRBJ1-1
cdr3_aa: CASSQQGNTEAFF
cdr3_nt: TGTGCCAGCAGCCAACAGGGGAACACTGAAGCTTTCTTT

d_call: .
clone_size: .
v_call: TRBV29-1
j_call: TRBJ1-2
cdr3_aa: CSGRQANYGYTF
cdr3_nt: TGCAGCGGTAGACAGGCTAACTATGGCTACACCTTC

d_call: .
clone_size: .
v_call: TRBV10-3
j_call: TRBJ1-6
cdr3_aa: CAISALPEDSPLHF
cdr3_nt: TGTGCCATCAGTGCGTTACCGGAGGATTCACCCCTCCACTTT

d_call: TRBD1
clone_size: .
v_call: TRBV10-3
j_call: TRBJ1-1
cdr3_aa: CAISESIGGSGGQAFF
cdr3_nt: TGTGCCATCAGTGAGTCGATTGGGGGCTCAGGGGGACAAGCTTTCTTT

d_call: .
clone_size: many
v_call: TRBV19
j_call: TRBJ1-3
cdr3_aa: CASSHRRGNTIYF
cdr3_nt: TGTGCCAGTTCACACAGGCGGGGAAACACCATATATTTT

d_call: .
clone_size: .
v_call: TRBV5-1
j_call: TRBJ1-4
cdr3_aa: CASRWGGKLFF
cdr3_nt: TGCGCCAGCAGGTGGGGGGGAAAACTGTTTTTT

d_call: TRBD1
clone_size: few
v_call: TRBV7-2
j_call: TRBJ2-3
cdr3_aa: CASSSRGIRYF
cdr3_nt: TGTGCCAGCAGCTCCAGGGGGATCAGGTATTTT

d_call: TRBD1
clone_size: few
v_call: TRBV19
j_call: TRBJ1-2
cdr3_aa: CASSPQGQGKGYGYTF
cdr3_nt: TGTGCCAGTAGTCCCCAAGGACAGGGGAAGGGCTATGGCTACACCTTC

d_call: TRBD1
clone_size: .
v_call: TRBV9
j_call: TRBJ2-5
cdr3_aa: CAAGQGETQYF
cdr3_nt: TGTGCCGCGGGACAGGGGGAGACCCAGTACTTC

d_call: .
clone_size: .
v_call: TRBV6-5
j_call: TRBJ2-7
cdr3_aa: CASRHDYGEQYF
cdr3_nt: TGTGCCAGCAGGCATGACTACGGCGAGCAGTACTTC

d_call: .
clone_size: .
v_call: TRBV7-2
j_call: TRBJ2-7
cdr3_aa: CASSLDSSYEQYF
cdr3_nt: TGTGCCAGCAGCTTAGACAGCTCCTACGAGCAGTACTTC

d_call: .
clone_size: .
v_call: TRBV28
j_call: TRBJ1-4
cdr3_aa: CASSAWAATREKLFF
cdr3_nt: TGTGCCAGCAGTGCCTGGGCAGCAACGCGTGAAAAACTGTTTTTT

d_call: TRBD1
clone_size: few
v_call: TRBV15
j_call: TRBJ1-1
cdr3_aa: CATSRDRGNTEAFF
cdr3_nt: TGTGCCACCAGCAGGGACAGGGGGAACACTGAAGCTTTCTTT

d_call: .
clone_size: .
v_call: TRBV5-6
j_call: TRBJ2-7
cdr3_aa: CASSLAGSYEQYF
cdr3_nt: TGTGCCAGCAGCCTGGCAGGATCTTACGAGCAGTACTTC

d_call: TRBD2
clone_size: .
v_call: TRBV2
j_call: TRBJ2-1
cdr3_aa: CASRVTSGIYNEQFF
cdr3_nt: TGTGCCAGCAGGGTAACTAGCGGAATCTACAATGAGCAGTTCTTC

d_call: TRBD1
clone_size: once
v_call: TRBV7-9
j_call: TRBJ1-5
cdr3_aa: CASSPQGARASDQPQHF
cdr3_nt: TGTGCCAGCAGCCCTCAGGGGGCTCGCGCCTCGGATCAGCCCCAGCATTTT

d_call: .
clone_size: .
v_call: TRBV6-2/TRBV6-3
j_call: TRBJ2-1
cdr3_aa: CASSYEGNEQFF
cdr3_nt: TGTGCCAGCAGTTACGAGGGCAATGAGCAGTTCTTC

d_call: .
clone_size: few
v_call: TRBV24-1
j_call: TRBJ2-1
cdr3_aa: CATRGGGAYNEQFF
cdr3_nt: TGTGCCACCAGGGGAGGGGGGGCCTACAATGAGCAGTTCTTC